One sample yielded the 26 T cell receptor beta chains listed below, sequenced in a study of vaccination and CD4 T cells after COVID-19. The Oncomine TCR Beta short-read assay sequenced DNA from cultured CD4+ T cells. Each CDR3 protein gets one entry after TCRdb re-called the PCR reads with MiXCR. The sample holds some 16,000 distinct CDR3 sequences, around two fifths seen once. These TCRs' antigens remain unknown. Specified treatment: 10-day PBMC culture with coronavirus spike peptide pools or control peptides (ViraFEST assay). This material consisted of CD4+ T cells from blood, cultured in vitro, taken after SARS-CoV-2 vaccination. The receptors were sampled from a human donor who had recovered from COVID-19.

This chain uses TRBV2 with TRBJ1-2; D perhaps matches TRBD1 (6 bases). CDR1 is SNHLY, CDR2 FYNNEI, per germline. The CDR3 covers 12 residues. V was shortened by 4 bases and J by 6 bases, with 9 bases between the two germline ends. Here the CDR3 DNA reads TGTGCCAGCAGTGGGGACACCGATGGCTACACCTTC. Translating it yields CASSGDTDGYTF.

The J gene is TRBJ1-6, the V gene TRBV6-2 or TRBV6-3, with a possible D match to TRBD1 (5 bases). CDR3 length: 15 amino acids. Trimming cost V 5 bases and J 11 bases, with 19 bases left between them. Germline CDR1 reads MNHEY; CDR2 reads SVGEGT. The CDR3 bases are TGTGCCAGCAGTCCTCTGAGGGACCATGTGCCACCCCTCCACTTT. Translation: CASSPLRDHVPPLHF.

The chain employs TRBV6-1 and TRBJ2-5; 13 bases fit TRBD2. CDR3 length: 15 amino acids. Germline V lookup: CDR1 MNHNS, CDR2 SASEGT. The trim removed 3 bases at V and 3 bases at J, leaving 1 base unmatched. DNA of the CDR3: TGTGCCAGCAGTGAGGGACTAGCGGGGAAAGAGACCCAGTACTTC. Translated: CASSEGLAGKETQYF.

This clonotype was detected a few times. This chain joins TRBV6-1 and TRBJ2-7, with D hard to call. The CDR3 is made up of 16 amino acids. Germline lookup yields CDR1 MNHNS and CDR2 SASEGT. Between the trimmed V and J ends, which lost 1 base and 4 bases, there was a span of 17 bases. CDR3 nucleotides: TGTGCCAGCAGTGAAGTGCTGGTGAAGACGTCTTACGAGCAGTACTTC. It translates to CASSEVLVKTSYEQYF.

In this sample, this clonotype turned up a few times. The CDR3 region has the DNA TGTGCCACCAGCAGAGCCACCAGTCCCAACTTTCTAGCGAACTCCTACGAGCAGTACTTC. It specifies CATSRATSPNFLANSYEQYF. V gene TRBV15 combines with J gene TRBJ2-7, with a weak D call TRBD2 (6 bases). The length of the CDR3 is 20 residues. With 1 base removed from V and 0 bases from J, the gap between germline ends came to 25 bases. Germline lookup yields CDR1 LNHNV and CDR2 YYDKDF (reference sequence).

The V call is TRBV24-1, the J call TRBJ2-1; 13 bases match TRBD2. Germline V gene data show CDR1 as KGHDR and CDR2 as SFDVKD. CDR3 length: 15 amino acids. The trim removed 3 bases at V and 8 bases at J, leaving 3 bases unmatched. CDR3: CATSDPLAGGDEQFF. The CDR3 DNA is TGTGCCACCAGTGATCCACTAGCGGGAGGGGATGAGCAGTTCTTC.

The chain links TRBV10-3 to TRBJ2-3; no clear D gene. The germline V gene has CDR1 ENHRY and CDR2 SYGVKD. The length of the CDR3 is 11 residues. The CDR3 nucleotides are TGTGCTACGACCGATCGGGATACGCAGTATTTT. Amino acids: CATTDRDTQYF.

This clonotype has just a few counts. The V call is TRBV5-8, the J call TRBJ1-2; a weak D match, TRBD1 (5 bases). Germline CDR1 and CDR2: SGHTS and YDEGEE. The V gene lost 3 bases and the J gene lost 1 base, with 19 bases spanning the gap. This CDR3 comprises 17 residues. The CDR3 nucleotides are TGTGCCAGCAGCTCACCGGGACTGATACCCGATAACTATGGCTACACCTTC. This encodes CASSSPGLIPDNYGYTF.

This clonotype was seen a handful of times. V usage is TRBV7-6 and J usage is TRBJ2-3; D is ambiguous. The CDR3 extends over 14 amino acids. Trimming removed 4 bases at V and 4 bases at J, with 12 bases between. Looked up from germline, CDR1 is SGHVS and CDR2 is FNYEAQ. The CDR3: CASSSASVADTQYF. For the CDR3, the DNA is TGTGCCAGCAGCTCCGCTTCCGTCGCAGATACGCAGTATTTT.

The genes are TRBV18 and TRBJ1-1; 7 nucleotides match TRBD1. The CDR3 runs to 13 residues. V lost 6 bases to trimming and J lost 5 bases; unmatched junction nucleotides: 6. Germline V CDR1 and CDR2: KGHSH, LQKENI. The CDR3 protein is CASSLRGPTEAFF. CDR3 in DNA: TGTGCCAGCTCTTTGAGGGGGCCTACTGAAGCTTTCTTT. The full variable domain, rest sourced from reference TRBV18 and TRBJ1-1, is NAGVMQNPRHLVRRRGQEARLRCSPMKGHSHVYWYRQLPEEGLKFMVYLQKENIIDESGMPKERFSAEFPKEGPSILRIQQVVRGDSAAYFCASSLRGPTEAFFGQGTRLTVV.

The CDR3 sequence: CASSRSIWAKRSYEQYF. The DNA of the CDR3 is TGTGCCAGCAGTCGCTCCATCTGGGCGAAAAGATCCTACGAGCAGTACTTC. J is TRBJ2-7 and V is TRBV6-1; D remains unclear. Trimming took 5 bases from V and 1 from J, leaving 21 bases between them. The CDR3 consists of 17 residues. CDR1 and CDR2 from the germline V gene are MNHNS and SASEGT.

The V gene is TRBV5-8, the J gene TRBJ2-7; D possibly corresponds to TRBD2 (5 bases). Germline-derived CDR1 and CDR2 are SGHTS and YDEGEE. The CDR3 has 13 residues. V dropped 0 bases and J dropped 3 bases, with 7 bases sitting between them. For the CDR3, the DNA is TGTGCCAGCAGCTTGGACCGGGGCTACGAGCAGTACTTC. Translated: CASSLDRGYEQYF. Full variable domain (remainder filled in from reference TRBV5-8 and TRBJ2-7): EAGVTQSPTHLIKTRGQQATLRCSPISGHTSVYWYQQALGLGLQFLLWYDEGEERNRGNFPPRFSGRQFPNYSSELNVNALELEDSALYLCASSLDRGYEQYFGPGTRLTVT.

This clonotype has just a few counts. CDR3 coding DNA: TGTGCCAGCAGTCCGAGCGGATGGCCCACAGATACGCAGTATTTT. It specifies CASSPSGWPTDTQYF. The chain is built from TRBV7-2 and TRBJ2-3; TRBD2 is a possible D gene (5 bases). V was cut by 6 bases and J by 2 bases, with 15 bases left in between. CDR1 and CDR2 from the germline V gene are SGHTA and FQGNSA. The CDR3 runs to 15 residues.

The chain combines TRBV18 with TRBJ1-6; 7 nucleotides match TRBD1. The CDR3 covers 15 residues. V gave up 2 bases and J gave up 5 bases; unmatched junction bases: 3. Germline values: CDR1 KGHSH, CDR2 LQKENI. The CDR3 here is CASSPLGQNNSPLHF. CDR3 nucleotides: TGTGCCAGCTCACCATTGGGACAGAATAATTCACCCCTCCACTTT.

The V call is TRBV28, the J call TRBJ2-7, with 7 bases lining up with TRBD1. The CDR3 has 15 residues. Germline values: CDR1 MDHEN, CDR2 SYDVKM. The trim removed 3 bases at V and 3 bases at J, leaving 8 bases unmatched. CDR3 coding DNA: TGTGCCAGCAGTTTCTCGACAGGGTACGGCTACGAGCAGTACTTC. It is translated as CASSFSTGYGYEQYF. Combining the CDR3 with reference TRBV28 and TRBJ2-7 gives the whole variable domain DVKVTQSSRYLVKRTGEKVFLECVQDMDHENMFWYRQDPGLGLRLIYFSYDVKMKEKGDIPEGYSVSREKKERFSLILESASTNQTSMYLCASSFSTGYGYEQYFGPGTRLTVT.

This clonotype was found once. This chain uses TRBV7-8 with TRBJ2-1, with TRBD1 identical over 8 bases. The ends lost 2 bases at V and 9 bases at J; junction bases unmatched: 6. The germline gives CDR1 SGHVS, CDR2 FQNEAQ. The CDR3 totals 14 residues. The CDR3 region is CASSLRRGRGEQFF. The CDR3 nucleotides read TGTGCCAGCAGCTTACGCAGGGGGCGAGGTGAGCAGTTCTTC.

This CDR3 is CSARGIGGAGQPQHF. DNA of the CDR3: TGCAGTGCTAGAGGTATAGGGGGCGCGGGTCAGCCCCAGCATTTT. This chain links TRBV20-1 with TRBJ1-5; 7 bases match TRBD1. Germline loops: CDR1 DFQATT, CDR2 SNEGSKA (reference sequence). Unmatched junction bases numbered 9, after V lost 1 base and J lost 6 bases. The CDR3 loop spans 15 amino acids.

V usage is TRBV19 and J usage is TRBJ1-1, with 9 bases that match TRBD1. CDR3 length equals 16 residues. Germline V CDR1 and CDR2: LNHDA, SQIVND (reference sequence). Trimming took 10 bases from V and 3 from J; bases not matched to a gene: 15. The CDR3 nucleotides read TGTGCCACCTCCCGAGGACAGGGGAGAGGGTACACTGAAGCTTTCTTT. Protein sequence: CATSRGQGRGYTEAFF.

The chain joins TRBV20-1 to TRBJ2-3; D gene unclear. The CDR3 covers 12 residues. CDR1 is DFQATT, CDR2 SNEGSKA, per germline (reference sequence). V lost 2 bases and J lost 3, with 6 bases in between. CDR3: CSARLVTDTQYF. CDR3 coding DNA: TGCAGTGCTAGATTAGTGACAGATACGCAGTATTTT.

The V call is TRBV14, the J call TRBJ2-1, with 9 bases matching TRBD2. Germline loops: CDR1 SGHDN, CDR2 FVKESK. With V trimmed by 1 base and J by 6 bases, 4 bases remained unmatched. There are 15 residues in the CDR3. The CDR3 bases are TGTGCCAGCAGCCAAGTTAGCGGGAGTTTCAATGAGCAGTTCTTC. Amino acids: CASSQVSGSFNEQFF. Complete variable domain (other parts from reference TRBV14 and TRBJ2-1): EAGVTQFPSHSVIEKGQTVTLRCDPISGHDNLYWYRRVMGKEIKFLLHFVKESKQDESGMPNNRFLAERTGGTYSTLKVQPAELEDSGVYFCASSQVSGSFNEQFFGPGTRLTVL.

V is TRBV7-2 and J is TRBJ2-3; TRBD2 matches 7 bases. Germline values: CDR1 SGHTA, CDR2 FQGNSA. Unmatched junction bases numbered 1, after V lost 9 bases and J lost 4 bases. This CDR3 region has 11 residues. The CDR3 region has the DNA TGTGCCAGTGGGGGGGCAGATACGCAGTATTTT. Protein sequence: CASGGADTQYF.

By share of the sample, this clonotype is medium-sized. The V call is TRBV20-1, the J call TRBJ1-1; tentative D call: TRBD1 (5 bases). Per the germline V gene, CDR1 is DFQATT and CDR2 is SNEGSKA (reference sequence). The CDR3 totals 11 residues. The ends were cut back, 6 bases at V and 7 bases at J, with 12 bases in the middle. The CDR3 DNA sequence: TGCAGTGCGACAATGACAGTTGAAGCTTTCTTT. Translation gives CSATMTVEAFF.

The chain couples TRBV19 to TRBJ2-3; 9 positions agree with TRBD2. J was trimmed by 3 bases and V by 3 bases; bases with no gene match: 7. Germline loops: CDR1 LNHDA, CDR2 SQIVND (reference sequence). This CDR3 has 16 residues. CDR3 amino acids: CASSMGVAGDTDTQYF. The CDR3 DNA is TGTGCCAGTAGTATGGGCGTAGCGGGAGATACAGATACGCAGTATTTT.

The rearrangement uses TRBV20-1 and TRBJ1-5, with 8 positions matching TRBD1. J was trimmed by 1 base and V by 2 bases; bases with no gene match: 4. Germline CDR1 and CDR2: DFQATT and SNEGSKA (reference sequence). CDR3 size: 15 residues. CDR3 protein: CSARLQGGSNQPQHF. In nucleotides, the CDR3 is TGCAGTGCTAGACTACAGGGGGGGAGCAATCAGCCCCAGCATTTT.

The V call is TRBV14, the J call TRBJ2-3; D gene uncertain. CDR1 and CDR2 (germline): SGHDN, FVKESK. CDR3 length: 12 amino acids. Trimming took off 2 bases at V and 4 bases at J, with 4 bases between the two ends. CDR3 nucleotide sequence: TGTGCCAGCAGCCAACGGGCAGATACGCAGTATTTT. Translated, it gives CASSQRADTQYF.

The chain recombines TRBV2 with TRBJ1-2, with D possibly matching TRBD1 (5 bases). Germline CDR1 and CDR2: SNHLY and FYNNEI. Trimming left V 8 bases short and J 7 bases short, with 14 bases between. This CDR3 contains 12 residues. CDR3 sequence: CASHRSFGGYTF. In DNA form, the CDR3 reads TGTGCCAGCCACAGGAGTTTTGGTGGCTACACCTTC.